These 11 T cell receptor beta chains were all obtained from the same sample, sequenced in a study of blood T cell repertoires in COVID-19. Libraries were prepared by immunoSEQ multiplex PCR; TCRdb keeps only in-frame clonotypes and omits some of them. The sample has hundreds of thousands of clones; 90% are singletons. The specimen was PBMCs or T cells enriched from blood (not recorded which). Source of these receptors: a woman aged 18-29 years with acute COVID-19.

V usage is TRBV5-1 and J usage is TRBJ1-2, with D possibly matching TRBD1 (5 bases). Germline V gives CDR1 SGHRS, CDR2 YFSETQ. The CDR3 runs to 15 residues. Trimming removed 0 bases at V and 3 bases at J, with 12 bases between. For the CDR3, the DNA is TGCGCCAGCAGCTTGGCCCCAGGGTCGGACTATGGCTACACCTTC. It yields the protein CASSLAPGSDYGYTF.

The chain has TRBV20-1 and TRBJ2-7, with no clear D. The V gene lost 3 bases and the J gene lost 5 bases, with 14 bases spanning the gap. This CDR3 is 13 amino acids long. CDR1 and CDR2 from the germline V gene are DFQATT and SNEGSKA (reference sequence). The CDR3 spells CSASSGSIDEQYF. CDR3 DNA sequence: TGCAGTGCTAGTTCAGGTAGTATCGACGAGCAGTACTTC.

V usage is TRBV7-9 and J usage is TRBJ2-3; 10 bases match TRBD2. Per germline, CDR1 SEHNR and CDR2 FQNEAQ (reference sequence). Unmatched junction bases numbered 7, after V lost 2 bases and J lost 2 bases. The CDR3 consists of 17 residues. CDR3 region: CASSLLAGARATDTQYF. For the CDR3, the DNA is TGTGCCAGCAGCTTACTAGCGGGAGCAAGAGCCACAGATACGCAGTATTTT.

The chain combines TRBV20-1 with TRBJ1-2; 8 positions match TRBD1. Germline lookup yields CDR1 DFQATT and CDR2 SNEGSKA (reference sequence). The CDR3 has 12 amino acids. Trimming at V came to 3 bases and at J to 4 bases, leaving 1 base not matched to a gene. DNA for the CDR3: TGCAGTGCTAGTACAGGGGGCTATGGCTACACCTTC. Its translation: CSASTGGYGYTF.

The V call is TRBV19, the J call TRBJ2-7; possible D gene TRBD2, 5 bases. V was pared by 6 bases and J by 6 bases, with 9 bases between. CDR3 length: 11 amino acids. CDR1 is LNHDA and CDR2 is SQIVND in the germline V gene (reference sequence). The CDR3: CASRSGVEQYF. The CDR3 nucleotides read TGTGCCAGTAGATCCGGGGTCGAGCAGTACTTC. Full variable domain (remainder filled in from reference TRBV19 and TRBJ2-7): DGGITQSPKYLFRKEGQNVTLSCEQNLNHDAMYWYRQDPGQGLRLIYYSQIVNDFQKGDIAEGYSVSREKKESFPLTVTSAQKNPTAFYLCASRSGVEQYFGPGTRLTVT.

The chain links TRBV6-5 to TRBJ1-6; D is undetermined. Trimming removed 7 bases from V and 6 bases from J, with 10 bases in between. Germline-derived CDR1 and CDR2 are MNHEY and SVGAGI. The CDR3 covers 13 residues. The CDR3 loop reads CASTPGINSPLHF. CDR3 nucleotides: TGTGCCAGCACCCCGGGAATTAATTCACCCCTCCACTTT.

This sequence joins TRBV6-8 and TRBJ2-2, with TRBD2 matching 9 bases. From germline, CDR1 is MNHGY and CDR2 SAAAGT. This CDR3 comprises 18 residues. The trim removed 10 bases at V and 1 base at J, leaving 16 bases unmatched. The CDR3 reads CATHTNRREGQNTGELFF. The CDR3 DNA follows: TGTGCCACTCACACGAATCGGCGGGAGGGCCAGAACACCGGGGAGCTGTTTTTT.

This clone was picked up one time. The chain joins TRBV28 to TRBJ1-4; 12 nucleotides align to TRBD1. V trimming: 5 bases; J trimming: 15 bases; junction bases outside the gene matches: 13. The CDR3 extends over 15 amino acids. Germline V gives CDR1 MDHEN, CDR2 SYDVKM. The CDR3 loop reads CASSPRDRGRVEVFF. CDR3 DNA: TGTGCCAGCAGTCCACGGGACAGGGGGCGCGTGGAGGTGTTTTTT.

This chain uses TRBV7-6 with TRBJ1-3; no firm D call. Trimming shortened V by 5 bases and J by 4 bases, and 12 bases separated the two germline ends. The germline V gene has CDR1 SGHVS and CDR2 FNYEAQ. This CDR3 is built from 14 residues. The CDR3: CASSQGGSGNTIYF. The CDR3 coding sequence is TGTGCCAGCAGCCAAGGCGGGAGCGGAAACACCATATATTTT.

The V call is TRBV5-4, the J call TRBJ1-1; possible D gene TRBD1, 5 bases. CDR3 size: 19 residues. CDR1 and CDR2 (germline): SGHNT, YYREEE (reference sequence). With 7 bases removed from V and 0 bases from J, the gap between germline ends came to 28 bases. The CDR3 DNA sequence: TGTGCCAGCTCCAAGAAGGGCGGGGGACTGGGCGGAATGAACACTGAAGCTTTCTTT. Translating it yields CASSKKGGGLGGMNTEAFF.

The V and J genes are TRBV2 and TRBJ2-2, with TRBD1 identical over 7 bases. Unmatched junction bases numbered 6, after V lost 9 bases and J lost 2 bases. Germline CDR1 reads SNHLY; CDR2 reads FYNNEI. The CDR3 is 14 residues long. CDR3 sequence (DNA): TGTGCCAGTCGGGACAGAACTAACACCGGGGAGCTGTTTTTT. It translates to CASRDRTNTGELFF.